This is a list of T cell receptor beta chains from one sample in a study of blood T cell repertoires in COVID-19. Using immunoSEQ multiplex PCR, the repertoire was profiled, and TCRdb retains in-frame clones only, with some absent. The sample shows approximately 170,000 clones, over 90% of them seen only once. Sequenced input: peripheral blood. These receptors were obtained from a woman in her sixties or seventies with COVID-19, enrolled during active disease. CDR3s include the opening cysteine and the closing phenylalanine or tryptophan. Fields, in order: D gene, CDR3 length, V gene, clone size, J gene, CDR3 DNA, CDR3 protein. The D gene is left open where the match is weak. Clone size is not always given. Where it is, it says once, few, many or a class for expanded clones.

D gene: TRBD2
CDR3 length: 16
V gene: TRBV15
clone size: NA
J gene: TRBJ2-5
CDR3 DNA: TGTGCCACCAGCAGAGGTCCAGCGGGGGGGCCGGAGACCCAGTACTTC
CDR3 protein: CATSRGPAGGPETQYF

D gene: NA
CDR3 length: 12
V gene: TRBV25-1
clone size: NA
J gene: TRBJ1-1
CDR3 DNA: TGTGCCAGCAGAGACAGCTTCACTGAAGCTTTCTTT
CDR3 protein: CASRDSFTEAFF

D gene: NA
CDR3 length: 13
V gene: TRBV7-9
clone size: NA
J gene: TRBJ1-1
CDR3 DNA: TGTGCCAGCAGCACTACGGGGGGCACTGAAGCTTTCTTT
CDR3 protein: CASSTTGGTEAFF

D gene: NA
CDR3 length: 14
V gene: TRBV9
clone size: NA
J gene: TRBJ1-2
CDR3 DNA: TGTGCCAGCAGCCCATCACAAGTGGGGGGTGGCTACACCTTC
CDR3 protein: CASSPSQVGGGYTF

D gene: NA
CDR3 length: 15
V gene: TRBV5-8
clone size: NA
J gene: TRBJ1-4
CDR3 DNA: TGTGCCAGCAGCTTGGAAGGCTCGGGTTGGGAAAAACTGTTTTTT
CDR3 protein: CASSLEGSGWEKLFF

D gene: TRBD1
CDR3 length: 18
V gene: TRBV5-6
clone size: NA
J gene: TRBJ1-1
CDR3 DNA: TGTGCCAGCAGCTTTGACAACAGGGGCGATTCTCCGAACACTGAAGCTTTCTTT
CDR3 protein: CASSFDNRGDSPNTEAFF

D gene: NA
CDR3 length: 15
V gene: TRBV11-2
clone size: once
J gene: TRBJ1-2
CDR3 DNA: TGTGCCAGCAGCAAACAGGTCCAACCTAACTATGGCTACACCTTC
CDR3 protein: CASSKQVQPNYGYTF

D gene: NA
CDR3 length: 15
V gene: TRBV7-2
clone size: NA
J gene: TRBJ2-1
CDR3 DNA: TGTGCCAGCAGCTTAGACCTCGGAGGGTACAATGAGCAGTTCTTC
CDR3 protein: CASSLDLGGYNEQFF

D gene: TRBD1
CDR3 length: 15
V gene: TRBV18
clone size: NA
J gene: TRBJ2-2
CDR3 DNA: TGTGCCAGCTCACCCCAGGGGGCGGACACCGGGGAGCTGTTTTTT
CDR3 protein: CASSPQGADTGELFF

D gene: NA
CDR3 length: 14
V gene: TRBV5-1
clone size: once
J gene: TRBJ1-6
CDR3 DNA: TGCGCCAGCAGCTTGGACCTATTGAATTCACCCCTCCACTTT
CDR3 protein: CASSLDLLNSPLHF

D gene: NA
CDR3 length: 14
V gene: TRBV12-5
clone size: NA
J gene: TRBJ1-1
CDR3 DNA: TGTGCTAGTGTTTCGAGGGTCATGAACACTGAAGCTTTCTTT
CDR3 protein: CASVSRVMNTEAFF

D gene: NA
CDR3 length: 15
V gene: TRBV6-5
clone size: NA
J gene: TRBJ1-1
CDR3 DNA: TGTGCCAGCACTCCTGGGGGCAGCCAGAGGACTGAAGCTTTCTTT
CDR3 protein: CASTPGGSQRTEAFF

D gene: NA
CDR3 length: 13
V gene: TRBV7-8
clone size: once
J gene: TRBJ2-5
CDR3 DNA: TGTGCCAGCAGCTTAGACAGGGTAGAGACCCAGTACTTC
CDR3 protein: CASSLDRVETQYF

D gene: TRBD2
CDR3 length: 17
V gene: TRBV6-6
clone size: NA
J gene: TRBJ2-3
CDR3 DNA: TGTGCCAGCAGTCCTGGACTAGCGGGGGATTACACAGATACGCAGTATTTT
CDR3 protein: CASSPGLAGDYTDTQYF

D gene: TRBD1
CDR3 length: 15
V gene: TRBV6-5
clone size: NA
J gene: TRBJ1-5
CDR3 DNA: TGTGCCAGCAGATCAGACAGGGGATGGGATCAGCCCCAGCATTTT
CDR3 protein: CASRSDRGWDQPQHF

D gene: NA
CDR3 length: 13
V gene: TRBV27
clone size: NA
J gene: TRBJ2-5
CDR3 DNA: TGTGCCAGCAGTTTAAGGGGGGGGGAGACCCAGTACTTC
CDR3 protein: CASSLRGGETQYF

D gene: TRBD1
CDR3 length: 14
V gene: TRBV6-5
clone size: NA
J gene: TRBJ1-1
CDR3 DNA: TGTGCCAGCAGCCCACAGGGGGGGAACACTGAAGCTTTCTTT
CDR3 protein: CASSPQGGNTEAFF

D gene: TRBD1
CDR3 length: 15
V gene: TRBV6-1
clone size: NA
J gene: TRBJ1-2
CDR3 DNA: TGTGCCAGCAGTGAGGACAGGGGTCTTTGGTATGGCTACACCTTC
CDR3 protein: CASSEDRGLWYGYTF

D gene: NA
CDR3 length: 14
V gene: TRBV7-9
clone size: NA
J gene: TRBJ1-4
CDR3 DNA: TGTGCCAGCAGCTTGCTCAGGGGCAAAGAAAAACTGTTTTTT
CDR3 protein: CASSLLRGKEKLFF

D gene: TRBD1
CDR3 length: 14
V gene: TRBV29-1
clone size: NA
J gene: TRBJ2-3
CDR3 DNA: TGCAGCGTTAGGGGGCAGGCAGTCACAGATACGCAGTATTTT
CDR3 protein: CSVRGQAVTDTQYF

D gene: NA
CDR3 length: 14
V gene: TRBV2
clone size: NA
J gene: TRBJ1-1
CDR3 DNA: TGTGCCAGCAGTGAGAATATAAGGGGCACTGAAGCTTTCTTT
CDR3 protein: CASSENIRGTEAFF

D gene: TRBD1
CDR3 length: 17
V gene: TRBV3-1/TRBV3-2
clone size: NA
J gene: TRBJ2-5
CDR3 DNA: TGTGCCAGCAGCCGACCGGGGTGGACAGGGGGCAGGGAGACCCAGTACTTC
CDR3 protein: CASSRPGWTGGRETQYF

D gene: NA
CDR3 length: 15
V gene: TRBV19
clone size: once
J gene: TRBJ2-1
CDR3 DNA: TGTGCCAGTAGCACGACAGGTAGCTCCTACAATGAGCAGTTCTTC
CDR3 protein: CASSTTGSSYNEQFF

D gene: TRBD2
CDR3 length: 14
V gene: TRBV29-1
clone size: NA
J gene: TRBJ2-2
CDR3 DNA: TGCAGCGTTGGTGGCGGGGGGAACACCGGGGAGCTGTTTTTT
CDR3 protein: CSVGGGGNTGELFF

D gene: NA
CDR3 length: 13
V gene: TRBV30
clone size: NA
J gene: TRBJ2-3
CDR3 DNA: TGTGCCTGGGGGGGGAGGAGCACAGATACGCAGTATTTT
CDR3 protein: CAWGGRSTDTQYF

D gene: TRBD1
CDR3 length: 15
V gene: TRBV18
clone size: NA
J gene: TRBJ1-2
CDR3 DNA: TGTGCCAGCTCACCCAACTATGGGGACAGCTATGGCTACACCTTC
CDR3 protein: CASSPNYGDSYGYTF

D gene: NA
CDR3 length: 14
V gene: TRBV6-2/TRBV6-3
clone size: NA
J gene: TRBJ2-5
CDR3 DNA: TGTGCCAGCAGTTACTCGAGATCACAAGAGACCCAGTACTTC
CDR3 protein: CASSYSRSQETQYF

D gene: NA
CDR3 length: 13
V gene: TRBV5-1
clone size: NA
J gene: TRBJ1-2
CDR3 DNA: TGCGCCAGCAGCGAGCAGGGAGGCTATGGCTACACCTTC
CDR3 protein: CASSEQGGYGYTF

D gene: NA
CDR3 length: 15
V gene: TRBV5-1
clone size: NA
J gene: TRBJ1-3
CDR3 DNA: TGCGCCAGCAGCTTTTCGGGGGAACCTGGAAACACCATATATTTT
CDR3 protein: CASSFSGEPGNTIYF

D gene: NA
CDR3 length: 15
V gene: TRBV7-6
clone size: NA
J gene: TRBJ2-7
CDR3 DNA: TGTGCCAGCAGCTTGGGGGGGACACCTCACTACGAGCAGTACTTC
CDR3 protein: CASSLGGTPHYEQYF

D gene: TRBD1
CDR3 length: 15
V gene: TRBV5-4
clone size: NA
J gene: TRBJ1-6
CDR3 DNA: TGTGCCAGCAGCTCGGGACAGGGAGGGAATTCACCCCTCCACTTT
CDR3 protein: CASSSGQGGNSPLHF

D gene: NA
CDR3 length: 17
V gene: TRBV19
clone size: NA
J gene: TRBJ2-7
CDR3 DNA: TGTGCCAGTAGTTGGGGAACGACAGGCTCGGGTCTCTACGAGCAGTACTTC
CDR3 protein: CASSWGTTGSGLYEQYF

D gene: NA
CDR3 length: 15
V gene: TRBV19
clone size: NA
J gene: TRBJ1-6
CDR3 DNA: TGTGCCAGTAGTGAGGGGGTCACCTATAATTCACCCCTCCACTTT
CDR3 protein: CASSEGVTYNSPLHF

D gene: NA
CDR3 length: 13
V gene: TRBV3-1/TRBV3-2
clone size: NA
J gene: TRBJ1-2
CDR3 DNA: TGTGCCAGCAGCCATCGCCGGTACTATGGCTACACCTTC
CDR3 protein: CASSHRRYYGYTF

D gene: NA
CDR3 length: 15
V gene: TRBV6-5
clone size: NA
J gene: TRBJ1-2
CDR3 DNA: TGTGCCAGCAGGTGGGCCATTCAGGTAGACTATGGCTACACCTTC
CDR3 protein: CASRWAIQVDYGYTF

D gene: NA
CDR3 length: 11
V gene: TRBV6-5
clone size: NA
J gene: TRBJ2-3
CDR3 DNA: TGTGCCAGCAGGATAGCTGATACGCAGTATTTT
CDR3 protein: CASRIADTQYF

D gene: NA
CDR3 length: 12
V gene: TRBV7-9
clone size: NA
J gene: TRBJ1-1
CDR3 DNA: TGTGCCAGCAGGTTAAGAGGCCCTGAAGCTTTCTTT
CDR3 protein: CASRLRGPEAFF

D gene: NA
CDR3 length: 15
V gene: TRBV7-3
clone size: NA
J gene: TRBJ2-1
CDR3 DNA: TGTGCCAGCAGCCCCGTGGGCGGGTCCTACAATGAGCAGTTCTTC
CDR3 protein: CASSPVGGSYNEQFF

D gene: NA
CDR3 length: 15
V gene: TRBV19
clone size: NA
J gene: TRBJ2-5
CDR3 DNA: TGTGCCAGTAGTATAGGGCCCGGCAGGGCCGAGACCCAGTACTTC
CDR3 protein: CASSIGPGRAETQYF

D gene: NA
CDR3 length: 13
V gene: TRBV28
clone size: NA
J gene: TRBJ1-1
CDR3 DNA: TGTGCCAGCAGTTTACTGCAACCGGGTGTGGCTTTCTTT
CDR3 protein: CASSLLQPGVAFF

D gene: NA
CDR3 length: 17
V gene: TRBV1
clone size: NA
J gene: TRBJ2-1
CDR3 DNA: TGCACCAGCAGCCAACACGACCACAGGAGCTCCTACAATGAGCAGTTCTTC
CDR3 protein: CTSSQHDHRSSYNEQFF

D gene: NA
CDR3 length: 11
V gene: TRBV29-1
clone size: NA
J gene: TRBJ1-1
CDR3 DNA: TGCAGCGTTGAGGGGGCCCGGGAAGCTTTCTTT
CDR3 protein: CSVEGAREAFF

D gene: TRBD1
CDR3 length: 15
V gene: TRBV18
clone size: NA
J gene: TRBJ2-7
CDR3 DNA: TGTGCCAGCTCCGCCTCCCCGGGGACAGCCAACGAGCAGTACTTC
CDR3 protein: CASSASPGTANEQYF